Each of the 12 T cell receptor beta chains below was sequenced from the same sample in a study of blood T cell repertoires in COVID-19. Sequencing used immunoSEQ multiplex PCR; TCRdb keeps in-frame clones, though not all of them. The sample includes roughly 170,000 clones, under 85% of them seen just once. Source material: PBMCs or T cells enriched from blood (not recorded which). These receptors were taken from a man in his fifties who had recovered from COVID-19.

This clone was seen a few times. V usage is TRBV6-5 and J usage is TRBJ1-2; TRBD1 matches 7 bases. The CDR3 covers 15 residues. Germline V lookup: CDR1 MNHEY, CDR2 SVGAGI. With V trimmed by 2 bases and J by 4 bases, 7 bases remained unmatched. The CDR3 DNA is TGTGCCAGCAGTTACGGGTACAGGGGAGGCTATGGCTACACCTTC. As protein: CASSYGYRGGYGYTF.

The chain has TRBV7-9 and TRBJ2-3; 7 bases line up with TRBD1. V lost 5 bases to trimming and J lost 7 bases; unmatched junction nucleotides: 3. CDR3 length: 12 amino acids. Germline V gene sequence: CDR1 SEHNR, CDR2 FQNEAQ (reference sequence). CDR3 sequence reads: CASSPTGNTQYF. DNA for the CDR3: TGTGCCAGCAGCCCGACAGGGAATACGCAGTATTTT.

The chain uses TRBV5-5 and TRBJ2-2; D possibly corresponds to TRBD1 (5 bases). The ends were cut back, 3 bases at V and 4 bases at J, with 13 bases in the middle. Germline V gene sequence: CDR1 SGHKS, CDR2 YYEKEE (reference sequence). CDR3 length: 15 amino acids. The CDR3 region has the DNA TGTGCCAGCAGCTCAGCAGGGCGGAGCACCGGGGAGCTGTTTTTT. Its protein is CASSSAGRSTGELFF. Drawing the rest from reference TRBV5-5 and TRBJ2-2, the complete variable domain is DAGVTQSPTHLIKTRGQQVTLRCSPISGHKSVSWYQQVLGQGPQFIFQYYEKEERGRGNFPDRFSARQFPNYSSELNVNALLLGDSALYLCASSSAGRSTGELFFGEGSRLTVL.

V usage is TRBV7-6 and J usage is TRBJ1-6; no firm D call. Germline CDR1 and CDR2: SGHVS and FNYEAQ. The CDR3 sequence is 14 residues long. V was pared by 6 bases and J by 3 bases, with 9 bases between. As DNA, the CDR3 is TGTGCCAGCAGGCGGGAGGGCTATAATTCACCCCTCCACTTT. Translating gives CASRREGYNSPLHF.

The chain has TRBV7-2 and TRBJ2-3; the D is unclear. Germline V lookup: CDR1 SGHTA, CDR2 FQGNSA. Trimming removed 0 bases from V and 2 bases from J, with 9 bases in between. The CDR3 spans 15 residues. CDR3 bases: TGTGCCAGCAGCTTAGCTAGCCTGAACACAGATACGCAGTATTTT. Its translation is CASSLASLNTDTQYF.

This chain joins TRBV6-5 and TRBJ1-5, with a weak D call TRBD1 (5 bases). In germline, CDR1 is MNHEY, CDR2 SVGAGI. The V end lost 6 bases, the J end lost 0 bases, and 12 bases lay between the germline ends. The CDR3 contains 15 residues. The CDR3 nucleotides read TGTGCCAGCAGGCGGGACGGGGATAGCAATCAGCCCCAGCATTTT. Translation: CASRRDGDSNQPQHF.

In this sample, this clone turned up once. This chain links TRBV5-4 with TRBJ2-3, with TRBD1 matching over 7 bases. Trimming cost V 4 bases and J 2 bases; bases outside gene matches: 10. The CDR3 length is 16 residues. The germline gives CDR1 SGHNT, CDR2 YYREEE (reference sequence). CDR3 region: CASSPYNRGTTDTQYF. CDR3 DNA: TGTGCCAGCAGCCCCTATAACAGGGGTACCACAGATACGCAGTATTTT.

The chain combines TRBV18 with TRBJ1-6, with TRBD1 identical over 7 bases. The CDR3 runs 14 residues. V was clipped by 2 bases and J by 8 bases; unmatched bases: 3. Looked up from germline, CDR1 is KGHSH and CDR2 is LQKENI. CDR3 sequence (DNA): TGTGCCAGCTCACCAGGACAGGCCTATTCACCCCTCCACTTT. This encodes CASSPGQAYSPLHF.

This clone appeared a few times. The CDR3 loop reads CASVPRQGSDYEQYF. The CDR3 DNA reads TGTGCCAGCGTTCCTCGACAGGGGTCCGACTACGAGCAGTACTTC. The genes are TRBV6-5 and TRBJ2-7; 8 nucleotides line up with TRBD1. The CDR3 sequence is 15 residues long. The germline V gene encodes CDR1 MNHEY and CDR2 SVGAGI. V trimming: 8 bases; J trimming: 3 bases; junction bases outside the gene matches: 12.

The V and J genes are TRBV11-1 and TRBJ2-7; D gene unclear. V shed 5 bases and J shed 3 bases, with 11 bases lying between them. The CDR3 sequence is 13 residues long. The germline gives CDR1 SGHAT, CDR2 FQDESV (reference sequence). Here the CDR3 reads CASSPRSNYEQYF. The CDR3 bases are TGTGCCAGCAGCCCTAGATCCAACTACGAGCAGTACTTC.

The V gene is TRBV2, the J gene TRBJ1-5, with a tentative D call TRBD1 (6 bases). Trimming removed 3 bases from V and 3 bases from J, with 12 bases in between. Germline CDR1 reads SNHLY; CDR2 reads FYNNEI. This CDR3 region has 15 residues. This CDR3 reads CASSDRSGVNQPQHF. The CDR3 region has the DNA TGTGCCAGCAGTGATAGGTCAGGGGTCAATCAGCCCCAGCATTTT.

This chain uses TRBV6-5 with TRBJ2-1, with TRBD2 matching 8 bases. CDR3 size: 16 residues. Germline assignment: CDR1 MNHEY and CDR2 SVGAGI. With V trimmed by 0 bases and J by 2 bases, 3 bases remained unmatched. The CDR3 DNA follows: TGTGCCAGCAGTTACTCTAGCGGGGATCCCTACAATGAGCAGTTCTTC. It yields the protein CASSYSSGDPYNEQFF.